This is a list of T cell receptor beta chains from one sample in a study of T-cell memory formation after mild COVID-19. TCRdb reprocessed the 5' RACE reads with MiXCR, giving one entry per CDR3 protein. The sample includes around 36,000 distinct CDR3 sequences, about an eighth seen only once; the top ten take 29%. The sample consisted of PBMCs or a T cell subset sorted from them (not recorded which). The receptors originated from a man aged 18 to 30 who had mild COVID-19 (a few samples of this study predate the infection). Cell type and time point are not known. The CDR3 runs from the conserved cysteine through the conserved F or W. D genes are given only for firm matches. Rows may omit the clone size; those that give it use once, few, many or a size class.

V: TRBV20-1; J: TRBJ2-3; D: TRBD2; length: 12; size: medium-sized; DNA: TGCAGTTCACATAGCGGGGTGGATACGCAGTATTTT; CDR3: CSSHSGVDTQYF
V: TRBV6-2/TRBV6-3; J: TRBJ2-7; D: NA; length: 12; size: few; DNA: TGTGCCAGCAGTTACCCGCACTACGAGCAGTACTTC; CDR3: CASSYPHYEQYF
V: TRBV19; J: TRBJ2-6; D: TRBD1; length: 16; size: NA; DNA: TGTGCCAGTAGAGGACAGGCTCTCTCTGGGGCCAACGTCCTGACTTTC; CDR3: CASRGQALSGANVLTF
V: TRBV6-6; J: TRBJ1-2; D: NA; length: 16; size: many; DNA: TGTGCCAGCAGACGCCCACGCGAGAGGGTAGATCGCGGCTACACCTTC; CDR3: CASRRPRERVDRGYTF
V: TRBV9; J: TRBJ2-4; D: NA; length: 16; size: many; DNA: TGTGCCAGCAGCTCTATGACAGGACTAGCCAAAAACATTCAGTACTTC; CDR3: CASSSMTGLAKNIQYF
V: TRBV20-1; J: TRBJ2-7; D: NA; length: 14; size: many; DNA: TGCAGTGTTGGAGGTAGGCTACCCGACTACGAGCAGTACTTC; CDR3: CSVGGRLPDYEQYF
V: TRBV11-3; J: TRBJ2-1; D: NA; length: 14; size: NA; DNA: TGTGCCAGCAGCCCTAGGACGGGTAGCGATGAGCAGTTCTTC; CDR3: CASSPRTGSDEQFF
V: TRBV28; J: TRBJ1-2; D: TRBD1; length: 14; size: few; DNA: TGTGCCAGCAGTTCCGGGACAGGGGTGTATGGCTACACCTTC; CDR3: CASSSGTGVYGYTF
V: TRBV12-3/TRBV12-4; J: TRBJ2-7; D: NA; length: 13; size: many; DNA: TGTGCCAGCAGTTTCGGGGCTTCCTACGAGCAGTACTTC; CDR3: CASSFGASYEQYF
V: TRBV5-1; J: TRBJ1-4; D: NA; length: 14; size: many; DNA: TGCGCCAGCAGCTTGCGACAGCACGGTGAAAAACTGTTTTTT; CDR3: CASSLRQHGEKLFF
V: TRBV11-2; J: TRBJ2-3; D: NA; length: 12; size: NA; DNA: TGTGCCAGCAGCTTAGACGAGGATACGCAGTATTTT; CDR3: CASSLDEDTQYF
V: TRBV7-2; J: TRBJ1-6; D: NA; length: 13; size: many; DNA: TGTGCCAGCAGCTTGCAAAATAATTCACCCCTCCACTTT; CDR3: CASSLQNNSPLHF
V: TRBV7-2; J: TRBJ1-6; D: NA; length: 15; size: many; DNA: TGTGCCAGCAGCTTAGGCTCCGGGACTACTTCACCCCTCCACTTT; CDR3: CASSLGSGTTSPLHF
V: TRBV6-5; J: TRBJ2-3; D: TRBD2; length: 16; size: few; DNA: TGTGCCAGCAGTTACTTTCCTAGCGGGGGTCCAGATACGCAGTATTTT; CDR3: CASSYFPSGGPDTQYF
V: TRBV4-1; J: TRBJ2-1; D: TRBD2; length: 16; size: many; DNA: TGCGCCAGCAGCAACGGGGGGGCCTTACCTGGGAATGAGCAGTTCTTC; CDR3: CASSNGGALPGNEQFF
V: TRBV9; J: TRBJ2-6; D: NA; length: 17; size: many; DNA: TGTGCCAGCAGCGTAGTCCCGGGGTACTCTGGGGCCAACGTCCTGACTTTC; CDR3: CASSVVPGYSGANVLTF
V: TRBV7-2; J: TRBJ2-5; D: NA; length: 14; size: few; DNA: TGTGCCAGCAGCTCCGACGGGGGCACGGAGACCCAGTACTTC; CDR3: CASSSDGGTETQYF
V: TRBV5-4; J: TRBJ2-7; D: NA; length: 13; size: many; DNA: TGTGCCAGCAGCTTGGCCTCGTCTTACGAGCAGTACTTC; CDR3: CASSLASSYEQYF
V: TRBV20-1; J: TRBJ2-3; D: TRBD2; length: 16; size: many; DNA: TGCAGTGCTAGAGCCCTACTAGCGGGGGTGACAGATACGCAGTATTTT; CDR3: CSARALLAGVTDTQYF
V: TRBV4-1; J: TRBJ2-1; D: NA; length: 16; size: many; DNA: TGCGCCAGCAGCCAACCCCTAAGGACGGGTCAAAATGAGCAGTTCTTC; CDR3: CASSQPLRTGQNEQFF
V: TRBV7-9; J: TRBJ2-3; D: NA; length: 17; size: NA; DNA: TGTGCCAGCAGCTTAGCATCCGGGGTGGGGAGCACAGATACGCAGTATTTT; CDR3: CASSLASGVGSTDTQYF
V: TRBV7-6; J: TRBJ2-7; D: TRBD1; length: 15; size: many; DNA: TGTGCCAGCAGCTTGGCCGGGACAGGGGCCTACGAGCAGTACTTC; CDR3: CASSLAGTGAYEQYF
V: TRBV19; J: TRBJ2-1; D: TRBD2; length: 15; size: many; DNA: TGTGCCAGTAGTATTTCTAGCGGAGCCTACAATGAGCAGTTCTTC; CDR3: CASSISSGAYNEQFF
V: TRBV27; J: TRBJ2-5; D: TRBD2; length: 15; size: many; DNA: TGTGCCAGCAGTTTGCGCCCGGGAGGCCAAGAGACCCAGTACTTC; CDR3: CASSLRPGGQETQYF
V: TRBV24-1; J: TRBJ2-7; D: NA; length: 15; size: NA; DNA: TGTGCCACCAGTGATGGGGACGGGAGCTCCTACGAGCAGTACTTC; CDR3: CATSDGDGSSYEQYF
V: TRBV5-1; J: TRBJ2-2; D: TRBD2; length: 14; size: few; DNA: TGCGCCAGCATGGCTAGCGGTAACACCGGGGAGCTGTTTTTT; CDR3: CASMASGNTGELFF
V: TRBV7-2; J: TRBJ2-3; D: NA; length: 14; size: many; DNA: TGTGCCAGCAGCCCCGGACAGAGACGGATTACGCAGTATTTT; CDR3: CASSPGQRRITQYF
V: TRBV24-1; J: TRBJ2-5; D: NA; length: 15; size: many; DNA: TGTGCCACCAGTGATTGGGGGACTGCCGAAGAGACCCAGTACTTC; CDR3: CATSDWGTAEETQYF
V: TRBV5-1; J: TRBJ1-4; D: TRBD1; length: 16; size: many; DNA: TGCGCCAGCAGCTTGGCTGGTGGACAGGGGGTTGAAAAACTGTTTTTT; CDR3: CASSLAGGQGVEKLFF
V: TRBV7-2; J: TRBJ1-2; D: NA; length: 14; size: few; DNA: TGTGCCAGCAGCTTAGAGTCCGGGGTCCGTGGCTACACCTTC; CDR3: CASSLESGVRGYTF
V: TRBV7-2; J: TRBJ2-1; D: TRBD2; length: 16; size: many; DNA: TGTGCCAGCAGCTTAGCGACGCAAGCGGGGGGGGGTGAGCAGTTCTTC; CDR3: CASSLATQAGGGEQFF
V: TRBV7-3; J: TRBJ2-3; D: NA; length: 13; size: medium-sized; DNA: TGTGCCAGCAGCCTCTATGGCACAGATACGCAGTATTTT; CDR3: CASSLYGTDTQYF
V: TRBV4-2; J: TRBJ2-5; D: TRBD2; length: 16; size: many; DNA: TGTGCCAGCAGCCAAGATTACGGGGGGGCGTCAGAGACCCAGTACTTC; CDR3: CASSQDYGGASETQYF
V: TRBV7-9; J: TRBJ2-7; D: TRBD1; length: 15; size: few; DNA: TGTGCCAGCAGCTCCGGGACAGCCTTTGGGGACGAGCAGTACTTC; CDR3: CASSSGTAFGDEQYF
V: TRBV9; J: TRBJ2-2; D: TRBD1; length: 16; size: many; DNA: TGTGCCAGCAGCGACAACGCGATGAGGGGGCAGGGGGAGCTGTTTTTT; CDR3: CASSDNAMRGQGELFF
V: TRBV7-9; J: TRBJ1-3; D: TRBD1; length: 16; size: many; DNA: TGTGCCAGCAGCTCGACAGGGGGCGCGTCGGGAAACACCATATATTTT; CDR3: CASSSTGGASGNTIYF
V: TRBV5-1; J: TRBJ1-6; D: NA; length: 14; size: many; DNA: TGCGCCAGCAGCAATCAGGGGCATAATTCACCCCTCCACTTT; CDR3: CASSNQGHNSPLHF
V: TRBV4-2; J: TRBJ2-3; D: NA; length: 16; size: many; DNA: TGTGCCAGCAGGGGGACGGAGGGATCCGCGACAGATACGCAGTATTTT; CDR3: CASRGTEGSATDTQYF
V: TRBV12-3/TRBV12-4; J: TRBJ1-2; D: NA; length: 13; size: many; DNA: TGTGCCAGCTCGGCAGGCTGGAGCGGTGGCTACACCTTC; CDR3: CASSAGWSGGYTF
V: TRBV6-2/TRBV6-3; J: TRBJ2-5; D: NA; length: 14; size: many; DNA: TGTGCCAGCAACCGTCGACAGGCCGGGGGGACCCAGTACTTC; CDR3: CASNRRQAGGTQYF
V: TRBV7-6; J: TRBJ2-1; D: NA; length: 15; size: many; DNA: TGTGCCAGCAGCTCACCAGGGTCGGGGAGCAATGAGCAGTTCTTC; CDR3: CASSSPGSGSNEQFF
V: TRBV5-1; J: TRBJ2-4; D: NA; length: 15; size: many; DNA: TGCGCCAGCAGCTTGGCAACAGGGACTGGAAACATTCAGTACTTC; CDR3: CASSLATGTGNIQYF
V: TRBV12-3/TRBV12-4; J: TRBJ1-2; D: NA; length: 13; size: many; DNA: TGTGCCAGCAGTTTACAGGGATCCTATGGCTACACCTTC; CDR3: CASSLQGSYGYTF
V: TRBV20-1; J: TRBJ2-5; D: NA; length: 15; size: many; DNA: TGCAGTGCTCCCGGGGGTAGCGGTACGGGGGAGACCCAGTACTTC; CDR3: CSAPGGSGTGETQYF
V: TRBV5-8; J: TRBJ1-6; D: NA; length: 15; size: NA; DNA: TGTGCCAGCAGCCGGGGGGGGTTGTGGTATTCACCCCTCCACTTT; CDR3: CASSRGGLWYSPLHF
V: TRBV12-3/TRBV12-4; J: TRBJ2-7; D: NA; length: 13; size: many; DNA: TGTGCCAGCAGTTGGGGGCCGACCTACGAGCAGTACTTC; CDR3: CASSWGPTYEQYF
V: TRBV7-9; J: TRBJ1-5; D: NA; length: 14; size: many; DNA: TGTGCCAGCAGCCCCGGCCCACGGAATCAGCCCCAGCATTTT; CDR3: CASSPGPRNQPQHF